This TCR beta chain derives from a study of somatic mutations in cytotoxic T cells in rheumatoid arthritis. Whole-study findings and limits: Patients with rheumatoid arthritis showed a slight underrepresentation of TRBV07, a finding that was never subjected to any adjustment for multiple comparisons. 8 of 65 patients had a largest CD8+ clone above 20% of CD8+ cells.

Per the original data handling: Patient CD8+ clones above 1% seldom matched published virus-specific TCRB sequences. Using immunoSEQ multiplex PCR, the repertoire was profiled, and TCRdb retains in-frame clones only, with some absent. That table gives V, J and clone size, and the DNA gave D and trimming. Of roughly 16,000 clones detected, around 77% appear once; the ten largest clones hold about 11%. In the case of this clone: The antigen is unknown.

Trimming cost V 0 bases and J 8 bases; bases outside gene matches: 4. Looked up from germline, CDR1 is SGHNT and CDR2 is YENEEA. CDR3 size: 15 residues. The investigators isolated CD4+ and CD8+ cells by positive magnetic bead selection and checked their purity by flow cytometry. The specimen was CD8+ T cells sorted from blood. This chain links TRBV11-3 with TRBJ2-1; 10 positions match TRBD2. This sequence was found in an adult with rheumatoid arthritis. For the CDR3, the DNA is TGTGCCAGCAGCTTAGAAGCGGGGGGGGTTCATGAGCAGTTCTTC. Its protein product is CASSLEAGGVHEQFF.